These 10 T cell receptor beta chains came from one sample sequenced in a study of tumor and adjacent non-tumor tissue in lung cancer. The template was RNA from unsorted bulk tissue. More than 3 cm separated this lung sample from the edge of the tumor. TCRbeta libraries were built with three rounds of nested PCR, modified from ARM-PCR. MiXCR, run by TCRdb on the multiplex PCR reads, gives a single entry per CDR3 protein. There are 85,000 or so distinct CDR3 sequences in the sample; 76% occur only once, and around a fifth lies in the top ten. The sequencing sample was made of distant non-tumor lung tissue. The receptors were gathered from a woman between 50 and 59 years old with non-small cell lung cancer.

This clonotype came up a few times. A read error may explain this, as a much larger clone is one base away. The chain joins TRBV20-1 to TRBJ2-7, with 7 bases fitting TRBD2. There are 13 residues in the CDR3. Looked up from germline, CDR1 is DFQATT and CDR2 is SNEGSKA (reference sequence). V gave up 2 bases and J gave up 13 bases; unmatched junction bases: 14. DNA of the CDR3: TGCAGTGCTAGAACGGTGGGAGGGCTCGGGCACTACTTC. Translation: CSARTVGGLGHYF.

This clonotype was counted a few times. V and J are TRBV6-2 or TRBV6-3 and TRBJ2-1; D might be TRBD2 (6 bases). The CDR3 is made up of 14 amino acids. CDR1 is MNHEY and CDR2 is SVGEGT in the germline V gene. V was pared by 4 bases and J by 4 bases, with 11 bases between. The CDR3 region has the DNA TGTGCCAGCAGTTTCGGGACTGGTTACAATGAGCAGTTCTTC. Its protein product is CASSFGTGYNEQFF.

In the case of this clonotype: A read error may account for a junction end that differs from germline. The CDR3: CASNPWTGGGREQYF. CDR3 coding DNA: TGTGCCAGTAACCCCTGGACAGGAGGAGGTCGAGAGCAGTATTTC. V gene TRBV11-2 combines with J gene TRBJ2-7; 7 bases map to TRBD1. CDR1 is SGHAT and CDR2 is FQNNGV in the germline V gene. The CDR3 contains 15 residues.

This clonotype was picked up many times. At one boundary the junction diverges from the germline segment, which might be a read error. The V gene is TRBV7-9, the J gene TRBJ2-3, with 10 nucleotides matching TRBD2. CDR1 and CDR2 (germline): SEHNR, FQNEAQ (reference sequence). This CDR3 contains 14 residues. The CDR3 DNA sequence: TGTGCCAGCAGCCTAGCGGGGGGCACAGATACGCAGTATTTT. Translation: CASSLAGGTDTQYF.

The rearrangement joins TRBV10-3 to TRBJ1-1; the D is unclear. CDR1 and CDR2 from the germline V gene are ENHRY and SYGVKD. Trimming took off 4 bases at V and 5 bases at J, with 17 bases between the two ends. This CDR3 has 15 amino acids. The CDR3 loop reads CAISGGRDGVTEAFF. In DNA form, the CDR3 reads TGTGCCATCAGTGGGGGAAGGGATGGGGTGACTGAAGCTTTCTTT.

This sequence joins TRBV6-2 or TRBV6-3 and TRBJ2-1; unclear D gene. The germline V gene encodes CDR1 MNHEY and CDR2 SVGEGT. The CDR3 contains 11 residues. With 9 bases removed from V and 10 bases from J, the gap between germline ends came to 13 bases. CDR3 bases: TGTGCCAGTAATGGGATGGGGGAGCAGTTCTTC. This encodes CASNGMGEQFF.

Comments on this clonotype: A much more abundant neighbour one base away suggests this may be a read error. The chain links TRBV11-2 to TRBJ1-1; D not resolved. The CDR3 consists of 15 residues. CDR1 is SGHAT and CDR2 is FQNNGV in the germline V gene. Trimming left V 6 bases short and J 3 bases short, with 17 bases between. CDR3 amino acids: CASRASLGRDTEAFF. CDR3 DNA: TGTGCCAGCAGGGCCTCACTGGGGAGAGACACTGAAGCTTTCTTT.

As regards this clonotype: One end of the junction varies from germline; a read error may be responsible. This chain joins TRBV11-2 and TRBJ2-7; 7 bases agree with TRBD2. The CDR3 contains 12 residues. The germline gives CDR1 SGHAT, CDR2 FQNNGV. CDR3 sequence: CARSLNSGEQYF. The CDR3 DNA reads as TGTGCCAGAAGCTTAAACAGCGGGGAGCAATACTTC.

CDR3 nucleotide sequence: TGCGCCAGCAGCTCGGCGGGCCCATGCACAGATACGCAGTATTTT. It codes for CASSSAGPCTDTQYF. The gene calls are TRBV5-1 and TRBJ2-3; tentative D call: TRBD2 (5 bases). Germline V gene lookup returns CDR1 SGHRS and CDR2 YFSETQ. The CDR3 totals 15 residues. Trimming pared 3 bases from V and 1 base from J, leaving 12 bases between.

In regard to this clonotype: The conserved closing phenylalanine or tryptophan is absent in this CDR3, likely reflecting a read error. The chain recombines TRBV20-1 with TRBJ2-3; D unresolved. CDR1 is DFQATT and CDR2 is SNEGSKA in the germline V gene (reference sequence). The CDR3 is 15 amino acids. V shed 0 bases and J shed 2 bases, with 12 bases lying between them. CDR3 in DNA: TGCAGTGCTAGAGATGGAACTGACTTCACAGATACGCAGTATGTT. Translation gives CSARDGTDFTDTQYV.